This TCR beta chain was obtained from a study of T cells in women clearing cervical HPV infection. Whole-study findings and limits: Cases carried less TRBV6-7 than controls: approximately 0.1% versus 0.16%. A classifier using richness and V gene abundances reached an AUC of nearly 0.85.

CDR3 length: 12 residues. Germline loops: CDR1 LNHDA, CDR2 SQIVND (reference sequence). On this clone: Its antigen is not identified. The read ends 3 residues before the CDR3 terminus; that terminus is restored from the germline J gene.

Method: immunoSEQ multiplex PCR; TCRdb's copy keeps in-frame clones and lacks some. The table gives tens of thousands of clones; the top ten clones make up less than 3% of it. This clonotype originated in a woman aged 18 to 75 with a cervical HPV16 infection that either progressed to CIN3+ or cleared (not recorded which). Sequences were obtained from blood buffy coat. J is TRBJ2-5 and V is TRBV19; D is unclear. The CDR3 here is CASRQNPDTQYF. The sequenced CDR3 bases are TGTGCCAGTAGGCAAAACCCAGATACC.